This T cell receptor beta chain is from a study of T-cell memory formation after mild COVID-19. Study-level information: TCR clusters mostly belonged to single donors.

Each CDR3 protein is one row after TCRdb ran MiXCR on the 5' RACE reads. Here the sample spans approximately 290,000 distinct CDR3 sequences, 15% to 20% being singletons. This clonotype came up once. Its target is not known. General study findings and limits: A balance of CD4 and CD8 characterized clones contracting day 15 to 85, whereas later expanders leaned CD4+.

The CDR3 spans 15 residues. V lost 6 bases to trimming and J lost 0 bases, with 13 bases between them. CDR1 MNHEY and CDR2 SMNVEV come from the germline V gene (reference sequence). The receptor was isolated from a man between 18 and 29 years old who had mild COVID-19 (a few samples of this study predate the infection). Cell type and time point are not known. This chain joins TRBV27 and TRBJ2-3, with D possibly being TRBD2 (6 bases). The sample was PBMCs or a T cell subset sorted from them (not recorded which). CDR3 amino acids: CASRLTRASTDTQYF. Written as DNA, the CDR3 is TGTGCCAGCAGATTGACTAGAGCTAGCACAGATACGCAGTATTTT.